The 29 T cell receptor beta chains in this list originate from one sample, sequenced in a study of radiation and T cells in renal cell carcinoma (dated by TCRdb to 2018 to 2020). Libraries came from the immunoSEQ multiplex PCR assay. TCRdb carries this immuneACCESS record with in-frame sequences only. Its versions omit some clonotypes, under half of them owing to an unresolved V gene in the studies checked, with the rest unexplained. The sample table holds 100,000 to 150,000 clones, of which about four fifths were seen once. The ten largest clones represent 5% to 6.5% of the sample. The sample's time point label, in plain terms: blood 2 weeks post-SBRT. The meaning of the sample's treatment or condition label: 15 Gy SBRT to primary tumor, nephrectomy 4 weeks later. The specimen was blood, collected from a patient whose treatment included radiotherapy and nephrectomy. The receptors shown here come from a man aged 45 to 65 with renal cell carcinoma.

This clone occurred a few times. The chain's CDR3 is CSVDRGGLLEQFF. The CDR3 DNA follows: TGCAGCGTTGACCGGGGGGGTCTACTTGAGCAGTTCTTC. V gene TRBV29-1 combines with J gene TRBJ2-1; 8 positions match TRBD2. This CDR3 is built from 13 residues. With V trimmed by 3 bases and J by 9 bases, 7 bases remained unmatched. Germline V CDR1 and CDR2: SQVTM, ANQGSEA.

The chain carries TRBV9 and TRBJ2-7, with 7 positions matching TRBD1. Germline CDR1 SGDLS, CDR2 YYNGEE. The CDR3 runs 17 residues. After removal of 1 base from V and 7 bases from J, the junction contained 17 bases not matched to a gene. The DNA for the CDR3 is TGTGCCAGCAGCGTAAATGATTCGAGGACAGGAGATAGGGAGCAGTACTTC. This codes for CASSVNDSRTGDREQYF.

The V gene is TRBV6-5, the J gene TRBJ1-5, with TRBD1 as a possible D gene (6 bases). Trimming removed 6 bases at V and 3 bases at J, with 15 bases between. This CDR3 comprises 15 residues. Germline V gene data show CDR1 as MNHEY and CDR2 as SVGAGI. DNA of the CDR3: TGTGCCAGCAGCCCCGGACAGCTTTACAATCAGCCCCAGCATTTT. Amino acid sequence: CASSPGQLYNQPQHF.

The chain has TRBV28 and TRBJ2-7; TRBD2 is a possible D gene (7 bases). The CDR3 is 14 residues long. V was pared by 7 bases and J by 3 bases, with 16 bases between. Looked up from germline, CDR1 is MDHEN and CDR2 is SYDVKM. CDR3 sequence: CASNPGGRLYEQYF. DNA of the CDR3: TGTGCCAGCAACCCCGGGGGGCGGCTCTACGAGCAGTACTTC.

The chain joins TRBV5-5 to TRBJ2-2, with TRBD1 matching over 8 bases. The J segment lost 4 bases and the V segment lost 0 bases, leaving 2 bases of the junction unmatched. This CDR3 is 15 amino acids long. In germline, CDR1 is SGHKS, CDR2 YYEKEE (reference sequence). The CDR3 spells CASSLGTGSTGELFF. The CDR3 coding sequence is TGTGCCAGCAGCTTGGGGACAGGGAGCACCGGGGAGCTGTTTTTT.

The rearrangement joins TRBV2 to TRBJ2-7; maybe TRBD1 (6 bases). Trimming removed 1 base from V and 6 bases from J, with 13 bases in between. The CDR3 is made up of 14 amino acids. Germline CDR1 SNHLY, CDR2 FYNNEI. The CDR3 is CASSEDDLRGEQYF. In DNA, the CDR3 is TGTGCCAGCAGTGAAGATGACCTCAGGGGCGAGCAGTACTTC.

The chain uses TRBV27 and TRBJ2-5, with D perhaps given as TRBD1 or TRBD2 (5 bases each). CDR3 size: 14 residues. The ends were cut back, 6 bases at V and 5 bases at J, with 16 bases in the middle. The V gene's germline CDR1 is MNHEY and CDR2 SMNVEV (reference sequence). CDR3 region: CASRRDGWEETQYF. The CDR3 region has the DNA TGTGCCAGCAGGAGGGACGGCTGGGAGGAGACCCAGTACTTC.

This clone was seen a single time. The chain uses TRBV27 and TRBJ2-6; D is undetermined. CDR1 MNHEY and CDR2 SMNVEV come from the germline V gene (reference sequence). The CDR3 runs 16 residues. Trimming removed 3 bases from V and 2 bases from J, with 11 bases in between. The CDR3 reads CASSFKSLPGANVLTF. In nucleotides, the CDR3 is TGTGCCAGCAGTTTTAAATCCCTTCCTGGGGCCAACGTCCTGACTTTC.

The V and J genes are TRBV7-2 and TRBJ2-7; D gene uncertain. The CDR3 extends over 13 amino acids. Trimming cost V 0 bases and J 1 base, with 4 bases left between them. Germline assignment: CDR1 SGHTA and CDR2 FQGNSA. In nucleotides, the CDR3 is TGTGCCAGCAGCTTAGCAGGGTCCTACGAGCAGTACTTC. It yields the protein CASSLAGSYEQYF.

The chain joins TRBV5-5 to TRBJ2-2; unclear D gene. Trimming took 2 bases from V and 2 from J, leaving 10 bases between them. The CDR3 loop spans 15 amino acids. Germline V gene lookup returns CDR1 SGHKS and CDR2 YYEKEE (reference sequence). CDR3 amino acids: CASSLRVVNTGELFF. For the CDR3, the DNA is TGTGCCAGCAGCTTAAGGGTAGTCAACACCGGGGAGCTGTTTTTT.

A single count supports this clone. The chain combines TRBV10-1 with TRBJ2-1, with 9 bases identical to TRBD2. V dropped 2 bases and J dropped 0; count of bases not matched to a gene: 11. CDR3 length: 19 amino acids. Germline V CDR1 and CDR2: WNHNN, SYGVQD (reference sequence). The CDR3 is CASSEGVAGVVSSYNEQFF. The CDR3 coding sequence is TGCGCCAGCAGTGAGGGGGTAGCGGGAGTTGTCAGCTCCTACAATGAGCAGTTCTTC.

This sequence joins TRBV7-8 and TRBJ1-1; perhaps TRBD1 as D (6 bases). Germline CDR1 and CDR2: SGHVS and FQNEAQ. V dropped 1 base and J dropped 5 bases, with 14 bases sitting between them. CDR3 length equals 15 residues. In nucleotides, the CDR3 is TGTGCCAGCAGCTTAGTTCCTGCCGGGACAACTGAAGCTTTCTTT. This gives the protein CASSLVPAGTTEAFF.

The chain employs TRBV7-2 and TRBJ2-1, with 12 bases fitting TRBD2. With V trimmed by 1 base and J by 8 bases, 3 bases remained unmatched. The CDR3 is 15 residues long. Germline V gene lookup returns CDR1 SGHTA and CDR2 FQGNSA. CDR3 DNA: TGTGCCAGCAGCTTAGGACTAGCGGGAGACGATGAGCAGTTCTTC. It codes for CASSLGLAGDDEQFF.

The chain uses TRBV13 and TRBJ2-6, with D tentatively TRBD2 (6 bases). CDR1 and CDR2 (germline): PRHDT, FYEKMQ (reference sequence). The CDR3 is made up of 17 amino acids. The V end lost 1 base, the J end lost 1 base, and 11 bases lay between the germline ends. This CDR3 is CASSLDRGTSGANVLTF. The CDR3 region has the DNA TGTGCCAGCAGCTTAGATCGCGGGACGTCTGGGGCCAACGTCCTGACTTTC.

The rearrangement links TRBV11-3 to TRBJ2-7; the match to TRBD2 covers 14 bases. V gave up 5 bases and J gave up 2 bases; unmatched junction bases: 5. The germline V gene has CDR1 SGHNT and CDR2 YENEEA. This CDR3 region has 16 residues. The CDR3 region has the DNA TGTGCCAGCAGCCCAGGACTAGCGGGAGGACCCTACGAGCAGTACTTC. Its translation is CASSPGLAGGPYEQYF.

The rearrangement links TRBV18 to TRBJ2-3; 12 positions match TRBD1. The ends lost 3 bases at V and 6 bases at J; junction bases unmatched: 4. The CDR3 length is 15 residues. The V gene's germline CDR1 is KGHSH and CDR2 LQKENI. CDR3 in amino acids: CASSPGQGALDTQYF. DNA of the CDR3: TGTGCCAGCTCACCGGGACAGGGGGCCTTGGATACGCAGTATTTT.

The gene calls are TRBV9 and TRBJ2-3; 8 nucleotides agree with TRBD2. This CDR3 spans 14 amino acids. Losses at the gene ends were 3 bases for V and 0 bases for J; bases not matched to a gene: 0. Germline V gene lookup returns CDR1 SGDLS and CDR2 YYNGEE. The CDR3 DNA follows: TGTGCCAGCAGCGCTAGCGGGAGCACAGATACGCAGTATTTT. Protein sequence: CASSASGSTDTQYF.

V usage is TRBV19 and J usage is TRBJ1-1, with a weak D call TRBD1 (5 bases). Germline CDR1 and CDR2: LNHDA and SQIVND (reference sequence). The CDR3 covers 14 residues. V was shortened by 3 bases and J by 0 bases, with 8 bases between the two germline ends. The CDR3 here is CASSIQGLNTEAFF. The CDR3 DNA follows: TGTGCCAGTAGTATCCAGGGATTGAACACTGAAGCTTTCTTT.

J is TRBJ2-2 and V is TRBV7-6; 9 bases line up with TRBD2. The CDR3 has 17 residues. Germline V lookup: CDR1 SGHVS, CDR2 FNYEAQ. Losses at the gene ends were 1 base for V and 9 bases for J; bases not matched to a gene: 12. CDR3 coding DNA: TGTGCCAGCAGCTTAGGTGGTAGCGGGAGTCCAGGAAGGGAGCTGTTTTTT. This codes for CASSLGGSGSPGRELFF.

In this sample, this clone turned up a few times. The chain has TRBV9 and TRBJ1-5; the D gene is possibly TRBD1 (6 bases). V was shortened by 2 bases and J by 11 bases, with 17 bases between the two germline ends. The CDR3 is made up of 14 amino acids. Germline-derived CDR1 and CDR2 are SGDLS and YYNGEE. CDR3 residues: CASSVSPTAGAQHF. CDR3 in DNA: TGTGCCAGCAGCGTCTCACCCACGGCAGGGGCCCAGCATTTT.

The genes are TRBV28 and TRBJ2-1, with 12 nucleotides matching TRBD2. The CDR3 loop spans 17 amino acids. CDR1 MDHEN and CDR2 SYDVKM come from the germline V gene. V gave up 6 bases and J gave up 6 bases; unmatched junction bases: 12. The CDR3 nucleotides are TGTGCCAGCAGCCCGGGGGGAACTAGCGGGAGGCTCAATGAGCAGTTCTTC. It encodes CASSPGGTSGRLNEQFF.

Concerning this clone: At one end, the junction sequence differs from germline, possibly due to a read error. The chain combines TRBV7-7 with TRBJ2-1, with D possibly matching TRBD2 (6 bases). The CDR3 is 15 amino acids. The germline V gene encodes CDR1 SSHAT and CDR2 FNYEAQ (reference sequence). The CDR3 protein is CASSLALATYNEQFF. The CDR3 DNA reads as TGTGCTAGCAGCTTAGCGCTAGCGACCTACAATGAGCAGTTCTTC.

The V gene is TRBV11-1, the J gene TRBJ1-1; a weak D match, TRBD1 (5 bases). With 6 bases removed from V and 4 bases from J, the gap between germline ends came to 18 bases. The CDR3 spans 15 residues. The germline V gene has CDR1 SGHAT and CDR2 FQDESV (reference sequence). CDR3 nucleotide sequence: TGTGCCAGCAGTGGGGACGGGGCCCGTTCCACTGAAGCTTTCTTT. Protein sequence: CASSGDGARSTEAFF.

The genes are TRBV19 and TRBJ2-1, with a weak D call TRBD2 (6 bases). The CDR3 runs 13 residues. Trimming cost V 1 base and J 8 bases, with 9 bases left between them. Germline V gives CDR1 LNHDA, CDR2 SQIVND (reference sequence). This chain's CDR3 is CASSIALAYEQFF. The CDR3 DNA reads TGTGCCAGTAGTATAGCACTAGCCTATGAGCAGTTCTTC.

The chain links TRBV5-8 to TRBJ1-2, with D tentatively TRBD1 (5 bases). Trimming cost V 0 bases and J 5 bases, with 14 bases left between them. Germline CDR1 SGHTS, CDR2 YDEGEE. This CDR3 is built from 15 residues. The CDR3 is CASSLAVQVWYGYTF. The CDR3 DNA sequence: TGTGCCAGCAGCTTGGCCGTACAGGTCTGGTATGGCTACACCTTC.

The chain couples TRBV28 to TRBJ2-5; D is unclear. The CDR3 totals 16 residues. CDR1 MDHEN and CDR2 SYDVKM come from the germline V gene. V was shortened by 5 bases and J by 5 bases, with 21 bases between the two germline ends. The CDR3 is CASSERATFHVETQYF. CDR3 sequence (DNA): TGTGCCAGCAGTGAACGCGCAACCTTTCACGTCGAGACCCAGTACTTC.

The CDR3 here is CATSRGSYNEQFF. CDR3 nucleotide sequence: TGTGCCACCAGCAGAGGCTCCTACAATGAGCAGTTCTTC. J is TRBJ2-1 and V is TRBV15; D is undetermined. This CDR3 is built from 13 residues. Germline V lookup: CDR1 LNHNV, CDR2 YYDKDF (reference sequence). V was trimmed by 1 base and J by 0 bases, leaving 1 base between them.

The chain is built from TRBV18 and TRBJ2-3, with D tentatively TRBD1 (6 bases). CDR3 size: 15 residues. Between the trimmed V and J ends, which lost 4 bases and 1 base, there was a span of 12 bases. Looked up from germline, CDR1 is KGHSH and CDR2 is LQKENI. CDR3 in amino acids: CASSLTRTGTDTQYF. DNA of the CDR3: TGTGCCAGCTCACTTACTAGGACAGGCACAGATACGCAGTATTTT. The whole variable domain, remainder taken from reference TRBV18 and TRBJ2-3, is NAGVMQNPRHLVRRRGQEARLRCSPMKGHSHVYWYRQLPEEGLKFMVYLQKENIIDESGMPKERFSAEFPKEGPSILRIQQVVRGDSAAYFCASSLTRTGTDTQYFGPGTRLTVL.

The V gene is TRBV5-5, the J gene TRBJ2-1, with 8 bases aligning to TRBD2. This CDR3 comprises 16 residues. Per the germline V gene, CDR1 is SGHKS and CDR2 is YYEKEE (reference sequence). V shed 5 bases, J shed 2 bases, and the junction held 9 bases outside the gene matches. CDR3 sequence (DNA): TGTGCCAGCAGGTCCTCCGGGCGGGAGGCCTACAATGAGCAGTTCTTC. Translated: CASRSSGREAYNEQFF.